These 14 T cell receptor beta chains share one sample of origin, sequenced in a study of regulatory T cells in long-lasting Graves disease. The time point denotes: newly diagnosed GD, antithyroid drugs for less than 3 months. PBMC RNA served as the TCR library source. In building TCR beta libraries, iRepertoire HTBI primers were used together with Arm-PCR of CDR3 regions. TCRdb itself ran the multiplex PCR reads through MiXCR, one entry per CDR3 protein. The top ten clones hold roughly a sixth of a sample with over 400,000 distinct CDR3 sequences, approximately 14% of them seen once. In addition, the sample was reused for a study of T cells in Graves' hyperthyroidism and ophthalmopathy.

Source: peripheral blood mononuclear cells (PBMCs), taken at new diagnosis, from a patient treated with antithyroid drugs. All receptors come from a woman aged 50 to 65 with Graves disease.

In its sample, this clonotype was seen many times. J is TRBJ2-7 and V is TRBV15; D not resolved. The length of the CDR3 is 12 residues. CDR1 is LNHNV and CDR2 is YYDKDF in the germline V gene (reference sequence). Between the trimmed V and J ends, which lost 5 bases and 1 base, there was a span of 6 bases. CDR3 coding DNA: TGTGCCACCAGCTTACCATCCTACGAGCAGTACTTC. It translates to CATSLPSYEQYF.

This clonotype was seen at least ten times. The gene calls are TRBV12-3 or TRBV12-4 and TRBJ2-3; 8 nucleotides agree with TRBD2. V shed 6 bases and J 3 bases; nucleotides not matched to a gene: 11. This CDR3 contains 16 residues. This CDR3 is CASSYLLAGGTDTQYF. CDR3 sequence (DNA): TGTGCCAGCAGCTACCTTCTAGCGGGTGGGACAGATACGCAGTATTTT.

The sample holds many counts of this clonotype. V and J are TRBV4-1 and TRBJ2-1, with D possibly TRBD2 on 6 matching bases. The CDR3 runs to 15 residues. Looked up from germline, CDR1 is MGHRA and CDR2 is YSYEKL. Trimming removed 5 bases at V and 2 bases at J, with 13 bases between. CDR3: CASSIRESPYNEQFF. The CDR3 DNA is TGCGCCAGCAGCATCCGGGAGAGTCCCTACAATGAGCAGTTCTTC.

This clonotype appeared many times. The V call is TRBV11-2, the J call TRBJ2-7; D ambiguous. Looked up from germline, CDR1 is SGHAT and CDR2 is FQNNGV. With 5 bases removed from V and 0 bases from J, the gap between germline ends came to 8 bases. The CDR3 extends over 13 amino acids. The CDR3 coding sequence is TGTGCCAGCAGCCAATCTCTCTCCTACGAGCAGTACTTC. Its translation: CASSQSLSYEQYF.

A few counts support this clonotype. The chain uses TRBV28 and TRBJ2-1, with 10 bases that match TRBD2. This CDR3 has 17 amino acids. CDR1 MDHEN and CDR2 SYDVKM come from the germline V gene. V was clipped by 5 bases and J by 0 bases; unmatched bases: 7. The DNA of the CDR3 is TGTGCCAGCAGTACACTACTAGCGGGAAACTCCTACAATGAGCAGTTCTTC. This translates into CASSTLLAGNSYNEQFF.

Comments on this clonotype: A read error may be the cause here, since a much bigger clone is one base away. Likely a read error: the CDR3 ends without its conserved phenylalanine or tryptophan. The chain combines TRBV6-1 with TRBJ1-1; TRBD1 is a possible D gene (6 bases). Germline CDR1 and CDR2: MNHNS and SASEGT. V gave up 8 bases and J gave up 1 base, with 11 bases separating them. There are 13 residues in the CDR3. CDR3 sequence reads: CASCTDRNTEAFS. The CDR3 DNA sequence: TGTGCCAGCTGCACGGACAGGAACACTGAAGCTTTCTCT.

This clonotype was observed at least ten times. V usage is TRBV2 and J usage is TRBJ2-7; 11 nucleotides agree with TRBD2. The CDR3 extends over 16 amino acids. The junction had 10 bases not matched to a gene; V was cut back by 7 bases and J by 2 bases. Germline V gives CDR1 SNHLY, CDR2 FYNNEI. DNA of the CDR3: TGTGCCAGCAATCGGGCGGAACTAGCGGGAGCCTACGAGCAGTACTTC. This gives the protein CASNRAELAGAYEQYF. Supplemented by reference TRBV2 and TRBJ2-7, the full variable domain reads EPEVTQTPSHQVTQMGQEVILRCVPISNHLYFYWYRQILGQKVEFLVSFYNNEISEKSEIFDDQFSVERPDGSNFTLKIRSTKLEDSAMYFCASNRAELAGAYEQYFGPGTRLTVT.

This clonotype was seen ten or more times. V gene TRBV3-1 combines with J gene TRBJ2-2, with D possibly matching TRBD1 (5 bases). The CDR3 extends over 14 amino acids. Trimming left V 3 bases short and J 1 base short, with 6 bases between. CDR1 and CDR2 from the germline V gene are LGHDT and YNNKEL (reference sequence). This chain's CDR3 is CASSHDRNTGELFF. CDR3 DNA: TGTGCCAGCAGCCATGACAGGAACACCGGGGAGCTGTTTTTT.

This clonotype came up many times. The CDR3 sequence: CASRGGIVKNQPQHF. The CDR3 DNA is TGTGCCAGCAGGGGTGGGATCGTTAAGAATCAGCCCCAGCATTTT. V is TRBV6-1 and J is TRBJ1-5; D call uncertain. The germline V gene encodes CDR1 MNHNS and CDR2 SASEGT. The CDR3 consists of 15 residues. V lost 6 bases, J lost 4 bases, and 16 bases lay in between.

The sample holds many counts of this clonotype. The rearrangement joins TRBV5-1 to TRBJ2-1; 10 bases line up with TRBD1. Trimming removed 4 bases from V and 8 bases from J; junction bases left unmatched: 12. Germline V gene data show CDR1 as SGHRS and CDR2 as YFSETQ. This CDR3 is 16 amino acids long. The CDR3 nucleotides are TGCGCCAGCAGCCCCGGGACAGGGGCTAGGAGGGATGAGCAGTTCTTC. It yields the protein CASSPGTGARRDEQFF.

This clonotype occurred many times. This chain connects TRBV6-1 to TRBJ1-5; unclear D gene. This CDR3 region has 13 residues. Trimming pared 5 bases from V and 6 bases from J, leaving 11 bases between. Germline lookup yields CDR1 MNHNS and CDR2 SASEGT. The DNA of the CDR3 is TGTGCCAGCAGTCGGGAGATTGGTCAGCCCCAGCATTTT. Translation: CASSREIGQPQHF.

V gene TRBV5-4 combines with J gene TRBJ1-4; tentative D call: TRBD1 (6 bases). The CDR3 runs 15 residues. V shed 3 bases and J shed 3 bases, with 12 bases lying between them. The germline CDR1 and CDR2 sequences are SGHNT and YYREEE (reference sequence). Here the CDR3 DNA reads TGTGCCAGCAGCTCTCCGGGACACCCTAATGAAAAACTGTTTTTT. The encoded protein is CASSSPGHPNEKLFF.

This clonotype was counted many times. Here the CDR3 reads CASSQRLAGSYEQYF. The CDR3 DNA reads as TGTGCCAGCAGCCAACGACTAGCGGGGAGCTACGAGCAGTACTTC. V is TRBV3-1 and J is TRBJ2-7, with 11 bases fitting TRBD2. There are 15 residues in the CDR3. The germline V gene has CDR1 LGHDT and CDR2 YNNKEL (reference sequence). V lost 2 bases, J lost 3 bases, and 3 bases stayed unmatched.

The CDR3 region is CASSLSRTGVRNEQFF. The CDR3 DNA reads as TGTGCCAGCAGCTTAAGTCGGACAGGGGTACGCAATGAGCAGTTCTTC. The chain recombines TRBV7-3 with TRBJ2-1; 9 bases align to TRBD1. CDR1 SGHTA and CDR2 FQGTGA come from the germline V gene. This CDR3 region has 16 residues. V was clipped by 1 base and J by 6 bases; unmatched bases: 7.